Only a few counts were recorded for the clone carrying this TCR beta chain. What it binds is unknown. Stated treatment: approximately 9-day PBMC culture with coronavirus spike peptide pools or control peptides (ViraFEST assay). The CDR3 is made up of 14 amino acids. Deletions cut 3 bases from V and 0 bases from J, with 9 bases between. The Oncomine TCR Beta short-read assay sequenced DNA from cultured CD4+ T cells. TCRdb analysed the PCR reads with MiXCR anew, one entry per CDR3 protein. The sample lists about 18,000 distinct CDR3 sequences; about 73% were seen once. This sample was included in a study of vaccination and CD4 T cells after COVID-19.

The TCR originated in a human donor who had recovered from COVID-19. Sequenced input: CD4+ T cells from blood, cultured in vitro. This chain uses TRBV12-3 or TRBV12-4 with TRBJ2-7; D remains unclear. CDR3 sequence (DNA): TGTGCCAGCAGTTTGGGCGGCAGCTCCTACGAGCAGTACTTC. Encoded protein: CASSLGGSSYEQYF.